The clone carrying this TCR beta chain has just a few counts. These data are taken from a study of T cell responses to AZD1222 COVID-19 vaccine. The repertoire was sequenced with immunoSEQ multiplex PCR; TCRdb's copy has only in-frame clones and lacks some. The sample records about 130,000 clones, nearly 90% being singletons. The sequence came from an adult who received the AZD1222 COVID-19 vaccine. The specimen was peripheral blood, collected 28 days after the second AZD1222 dose.

As DNA, the CDR3 is TGTGCCAGCAGCCAAGATGGTTCTAATATGGAGCAGTACTTC. This gives the protein CASSQDGSNMEQYF. The rearrangement uses TRBV4-2 and TRBJ2-7; D is unresolved. Germline assignment: CDR1 LGHNA and CDR2 YNFKEQ. The CDR3 contains 14 residues. The ends were cut back, 0 bases at V and 7 bases at J, with 13 bases in the middle.